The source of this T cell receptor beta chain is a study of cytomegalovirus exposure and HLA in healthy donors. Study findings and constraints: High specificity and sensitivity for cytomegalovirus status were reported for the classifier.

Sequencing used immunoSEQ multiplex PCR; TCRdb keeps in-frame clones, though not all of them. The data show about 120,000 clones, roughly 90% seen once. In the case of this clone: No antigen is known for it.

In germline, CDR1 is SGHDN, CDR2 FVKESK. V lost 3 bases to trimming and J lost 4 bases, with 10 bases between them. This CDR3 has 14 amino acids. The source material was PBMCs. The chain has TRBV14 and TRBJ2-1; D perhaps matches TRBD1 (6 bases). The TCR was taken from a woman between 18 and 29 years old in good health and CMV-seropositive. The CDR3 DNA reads TGTGCCAGCAGCCATTCAGGACAGTACAATGAGCAGTTCTTC. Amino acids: CASSHSGQYNEQFF.